What follows is one TCR beta chain and its context. Which antigen it targets is not known. No much larger clone exists at a distance of one base, and base qualities are not known. The source of the sample is a study of blood T cell repertoires in COVID-19 (TCRdb year 2020). Turning to the overall study: Samples from collaborators originated in the United States, Italy and Spain and spanned both the acute and convalescent phases of COVID-19. The prospective study material was composed of cDNA or gDNA derived from T cells, B-cell-depleted T cells, or PBMCs. Sample metadata almost always included a de-identified subject ID, COVID-19 status, age in years and sex. The samples were drawn from two sources: the first 160 participants of the ongoing ImmuneRACE study, and 1,254 subjects contributed by 6 global collaborators. HLA class I and class II types, where available, came from metadata supplied by the sample provider rather than from assay-based typing. The repertoires were made available in a free public database intended to serve as a resource for research on the immune response to SARS-CoV-2. Deeply sampled blood TCRbeta repertoires from subjects exposed to, actively infected with, or recovered from COVID-19 were included in the dataset.

Whole blood was collected in K2EDTA tubes by collaborating institutions according to the institutions' own protocols. Collaborator samples were shipped for TCRbeta analysis as frozen whole blood, isolated PBMCs, or DNA extracted from either sample type. TCRbeta CDR3 regions were amplified from genomic DNA by means of the immunoSEQ Assay, a bias-controlled multiplex PCR. Per the original workflow: Nucleated cell counts per sample were estimated from amplification of reference gene primers within the assay. To quantify the absolute abundance of each unique TCRbeta CDR3 rearrangement, sequence reads were collapsed and filtered. For each sample, productive Simpson clonality was calculated as the square root of Simpson's diversity index across productive rearrangements. The clones in this table, taken by TCRdb from immuneACCESS, are in-frame only. Not every clone is retained; where verified, under half of the shortfall comes from an unresolved V gene, and the cause of the rest is unknown. The V and J calls and clone size were taken over from that table, and D and trimming were inferred from the DNA. The sample table records under 45,000 clones; around 86% of these occur just once. About 9.5% of the sample goes to the ten largest clones.

Findings and caveats that apply to the study as a whole: Clinical and demographic metadata were provided uncurated, with the amount varying by source and participant.

Sequencing was performed on peripheral blood. This TCR came from an elderly man with active COVID-19.

In nucleotide form, the sequence is TGTGCCATCAGTGAGGGGGGCGGGACCCAGTACTTC. Its coded protein is CAISEGGGTQYF. The V and J segments used are TRBV10-3 and TRBJ2-5; a tentative D match to TRBD1 spans 6 bases. The germline V gene gives CDR1 as ENHRY and CDR2 as SYGVKD. Including the terminal cysteine and phenylalanine, the CDR3 comprises 12 residues. Only CDR3 DNA remains: 36 bases, in frame from the first base. Deletion took 2 bases off V and 7 bases off J, with a span of 8 bases between the germline ends.